Listed below are T cell receptor beta chains from one sample, sequenced in a study of cytomegalovirus exposure and HLA in healthy donors. The table came from immunoSEQ multiplex PCR; TCRdb's copy has only in-frame clones and leaves some out. The table shows about 190,000 clones, with around 79% occurring only once. The specimen sequenced was PBMCs. The receptors shown here come from a woman aged 18-29 years in good health and CMV-seronegative. The conserved cysteine and the conserved F or W are not part of the CDR3 here. Each record gives: J gene, V gene, clone size, CDR3 protein. The size field is filled for only some rows; it gives once, few, many or a size class.

TRBJ2-1 TRBV9 once ASSPGGGEQF
TRBJ2-5 TRBV5-1 few ASSAGLAGGQRETQY
TRBJ2-1 TRBV9 . ASSSGLAGLNEQF
TRBJ1-2 TRBV13 . ASSQQGIDYGYT
TRBJ1-1 TRBV2 . ASSDDAGLSTEAF
TRBJ1-2 TRBV5-1 few ASSRETELRGYT
TRBJ1-1 TRBV2 . ASLAGRAF
TRBJ1-6 TRBV5-1 . ASSGGTVNSPLH
TRBJ2-3 TRBV28 . ASSLGTSDRSTDTQY
TRBJ2-1 TRBV11-3 once TFRGVGGSYNEQF
TRBJ1-1 TRBV29-1 . SVDGGLDTEAF
TRBJ2-1 TRBV28 . ASTAGQSYNEQF
TRBJ1-2 TRBV28 once ASSNGTAGQFYT
TRBJ1-1 TRBV28 . ASRDFVGQGDTEAF
TRBJ1-2 TRBV5-1 . ASSHTDRAYGYT
TRBJ1-2 TRBV28 once ASSLAGGGYT
TRBJ2-1 TRBV4-1 . ASSQDGGGARNEQF
TRBJ2-1 TRBV6-1 . ASSEALWSGAGGEQF
TRBJ1-4 TRBV6-6 . ASSYLPAGEKLF
TRBJ1-1 TRBV5-4 . ASRLVGNTEAF
TRBJ2-2 TRBV14 . ASSPTSGSGTGELF
TRBJ1-1 TRBV11-2 . ASSFALRDIEAF
TRBJ1-6 TRBV2 . ASCIGTGARSPLH
TRBJ2-5 TRBV29-1 few SVEVIGVGTQY
TRBJ2-7 TRBV6-1 . ASSALLTGIRYEQY
TRBJ2-4 TRBV28 . ASSSLAAAAKNIQY
TRBJ2-7 TRBV19 . ASSSGQGSYEQY
TRBJ2-7 TRBV6-5 . ASSSRDYEQY
TRBJ2-1 TRBV2 . ASETSGGAVSEQF
TRBJ2-3 TRBV19 . ASTAGRVGNPTDTQY
. TRBV5-1 . ASSLATGVDEQY
TRBJ1-2 TRBV7-3 few ASSPTPGQGYGYT
TRBJ2-7 TRBV21-1 . ASSKELVTNYEQY
TRBJ2-6 TRBV2 . ASSADSLSGANVLT
TRBJ2-5 TRBV15 . ATTLGAKELETQY
TRBJ1-1 TRBV2 . ASTMNTEAF
TRBJ1-5 TRBV2 . ASSRGNQPQH
TRBJ2-5 TRBV7-2 . ASSLRSSGQETQY
TRBJ1-6 TRBV27 . ASSTGTALYNSPLH
TRBJ1-4 TRBV13 . ASSSGHVGNEKLF
TRBJ2-7 TRBV9 . ASSVGTGGFEQY
TRBJ1-2 TRBV10-1 . ASSRGQGYGYT
TRBJ1-4 TRBV27 . ASSLLGGTNEKLF
TRBJ2-2 TRBV29-1 . SVERRERVELF
TRBJ1-2 TRBV18 . ASSPENTRRGYT
TRBJ2-7 TRBV10-2 . ATGGSTGLTYEQY
TRBJ1-5 TRBV28 . ASSLKTGTGYSNQPQH
TRBJ2-7 TRBV5-5 few ASSEQGYEQY
TRBJ2-7 TRBV10-1 . ASSESSGSYEQY
TRBJ1-6 TRBV6-6 once AAGTGYSAGISPLH
TRBJ1-1 TRBV5-6 . ASSLGGAGEINTEAF